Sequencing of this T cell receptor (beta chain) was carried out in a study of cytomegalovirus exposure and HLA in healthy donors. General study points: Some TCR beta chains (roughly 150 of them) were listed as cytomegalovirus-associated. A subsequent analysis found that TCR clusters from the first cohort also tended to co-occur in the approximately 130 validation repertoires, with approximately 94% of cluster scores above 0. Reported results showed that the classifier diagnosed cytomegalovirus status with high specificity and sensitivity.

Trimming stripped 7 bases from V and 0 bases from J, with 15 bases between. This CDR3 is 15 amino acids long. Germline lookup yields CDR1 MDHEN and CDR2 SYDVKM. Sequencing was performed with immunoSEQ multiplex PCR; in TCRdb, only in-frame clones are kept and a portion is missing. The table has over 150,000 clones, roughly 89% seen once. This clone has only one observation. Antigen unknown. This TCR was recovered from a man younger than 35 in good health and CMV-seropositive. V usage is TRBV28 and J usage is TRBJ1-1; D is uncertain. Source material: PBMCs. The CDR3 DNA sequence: TGTGCCAGCAACGCCCCAGTTTCCATGAACACTGAAGCTTTCTTT. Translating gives CASNAPVSMNTEAFF.